Following are 4 T cell receptor beta chains from one sample sequenced in a study of beta chain features in type 1 diabetes. For these receptors, no antigen is known. Every bit of the isolated RNA underwent reverse transcription, so sequencing read expressed TCRB transcripts. Sequencing was performed with immunoSEQ multiplex PCR; in TCRdb, only in-frame clones are kept and a portion is missing. The data show 630,000 or so clones, with over 12% seen just once and just under 0.04% held by the top ten. Findings of the study overall: Moderately but significantly shorter TCRB CDR3s were found in Type 1 diabetes patients in all four CD4+ subsets.

Source material: naive CD4+ T cells from blood. These receptors were collected from a young man with type 1 diabetes.

There are a few counts of this clone. The J gene is TRBJ2-3, the V gene TRBV2; 9 nucleotides agree with TRBD2. The CDR3 is 15 residues long. Germline CDR1 and CDR2: SNHLY and FYNNEI. Trimming at V came to 5 bases and at J to 2 bases, leaving 5 bases not matched to a gene. The CDR3 bases are TGTGCCAGCAGTAAGACTAGCGGTACCACAGATACGCAGTATTTT. Translated: CASSKTSGTTDTQYF.

This clone has only a few counts. The same CDR3 can be traced to other DNA sequences in this sample. CDR3 sequence (DNA): TGCAGCGTTGCGGACAGGGGAAAAAACATTCAGTACTTC. Protein: CSVADRGKNIQYF. V gene TRBV29-1 combines with J gene TRBJ2-4; 9 bases are a match to TRBD1. V was pared by 4 bases and J by 4 bases, with 2 bases of the junction left unmatched. The CDR3 contains 13 residues. Germline CDR1 and CDR2: SQVTM and ANQGSEA.

This clone has more than one count but fewer than ten. The chain combines TRBV13 with TRBJ2-5; 8 bases map to TRBD1. Germline CDR1 and CDR2: PRHDT and FYEKMQ (reference sequence). V shed 6 bases and J 2 bases; nucleotides not matched to a gene: 17. The CDR3 consists of 18 residues. The CDR3 DNA reads TGTGCCAGCAGTTTGGGCAGGATCGGGACAGGTGAACAAGAGACCCAGTACTTC. Its translation is CASSLGRIGTGEQETQYF. The full variable domain, with the rest looked up from reference TRBV13 and TRBJ2-5, is AAGVIQSPRHLIKEKRETATLKCYPIPRHDTVYWYQQGPGQDPQFLISFYEKMQSDKGSIPDRFSAQQFSDYHSELNMSSLELGDSALYFCASSLGRIGTGEQETQYFGPGTRLLVL.

This clone appeared a few times. The chain recombines TRBV9 with TRBJ1-1; D remains ambiguous. Germline V gene data show CDR1 as SGDLS and CDR2 as YYNGEE. CDR3 length equals 16 residues. Deletions cut 1 base from V and 1 base from J, with 14 bases between. This CDR3 reads CASSVPPRVGNTEAFF. In DNA form, the CDR3 reads TGTGCCAGCAGCGTACCCCCGAGGGTCGGGAACACTGAAGCTTTCTTT.